This is a list of T cell receptor beta chains from one sample in a study of cytomegalovirus exposure and HLA in healthy donors. The assay was immunoSEQ multiplex PCR, and TCRdb's table has in-frame clones only and misses some. Found here are about 100,000 clones, about 75% of them singletons; the top ten hold around 7%. Sequenced sample: PBMCs. The receptor set was obtained from a man aged 35 to 55 in good health and CMV-seropositive. Each CDR3 is given with its conserved first and last residue. Fields, in order: CDR3 length, V gene, J gene, clone size, D gene, CDR3 protein, CDR3 DNA. A D gene is named only where the DNA matches it firmly. Only some rows state a clone size, as once, few, many or a class for expanded clones.

CDR3 length: 13
V gene: TRBV27
J gene: TRBJ1-2
clone size: few
D gene: TRBD1
CDR3 protein: CASSSTTGDGYTF
CDR3 DNA: TGTGCCAGCAGTTCCACGACAGGGGATGGCTACACCTTC

CDR3 length: 14
V gene: TRBV7-9
J gene: TRBJ2-2
clone size: NA
D gene: TRBD2
CDR3 protein: CASSLAGVGGELFF
CDR3 DNA: TGTGCCAGCAGCTTGGCGGGAGTTGGCGGGGAGCTGTTTTTT

CDR3 length: 14
V gene: TRBV27
J gene: TRBJ1-5
clone size: NA
D gene: TRBD1
CDR3 protein: CASAQGRSNQPQHF
CDR3 DNA: TGTGCCAGCGCACAGGGGCGTAGCAATCAGCCCCAGCATTTT

CDR3 length: 13
V gene: TRBV6-1
J gene: TRBJ2-5
clone size: few
D gene: TRBD2
CDR3 protein: CASSEAAGRAQYF
CDR3 DNA: TGTGCCAGCAGTGAAGCGGCAGGGAGGGCCCAGTACTTC

CDR3 length: 15
V gene: TRBV5-6
J gene: TRBJ2-5
clone size: NA
D gene: NA
CDR3 protein: CASSFITAGLETQYF
CDR3 DNA: TGTGCCAGCAGCTTCATAACGGCGGGTCTCGAGACCCAGTACTTC

CDR3 length: 16
V gene: TRBV19
J gene: TRBJ1-5
clone size: few
D gene: NA
CDR3 protein: CASSIARVTGNQPQHF
CDR3 DNA: TGTGCCAGTAGTATAGCGAGGGTGACTGGCAATCAGCCCCAGCATTTT

CDR3 length: 13
V gene: TRBV5-6
J gene: TRBJ2-1
clone size: NA
D gene: NA
CDR3 protein: CASSFAGQNEQFF
CDR3 DNA: TGTGCCAGCAGCTTTGCGGGCCAGAATGAGCAGTTCTTC

CDR3 length: 16
V gene: TRBV15
J gene: TRBJ1-5
clone size: NA
D gene: NA
CDR3 protein: CATTLGRTEGGQPQHF
CDR3 DNA: TGTGCCACCACTCTCGGGCGGACCGAGGGAGGGCAGCCCCAGCATTTT

CDR3 length: 16
V gene: TRBV7-8
J gene: TRBJ1-1
clone size: NA
D gene: NA
CDR3 protein: CASSSLGGGVNTEAFF
CDR3 DNA: TGTGCCAGCAGCTCCTTAGGAGGGGGGGTGAACACTGAAGCTTTCTTT

CDR3 length: 15
V gene: TRBV18
J gene: TRBJ2-7
clone size: few
D gene: TRBD2
CDR3 protein: CASSIRTSGNYEQYF
CDR3 DNA: TGTGCCAGCTCAATTAGGACTAGCGGTAACTACGAGCAGTACTTC